These 28 T cell receptor beta chains share one sample of origin, sequenced in a study of cytomegalovirus exposure and HLA in healthy donors. It was with 60 Vbeta and 13 Jbeta primers that the PCR ran. Profiling relied on immunoSEQ multiplex PCR, and the TCRdb table lists in-frame clones only, not all of them. Of some 160,000 clones listed, around 80% are singletons. Input material: PBMCs. The receptor source for this set is a woman in her thirties or forties in good health and CMV-seronegative.

This clone has a single count. The genes are TRBV5-1 and TRBJ2-2, with 9 bases aligning to TRBD1. The CDR3 is 16 amino acids. The germline CDR1 and CDR2 sequences are SGHRS and YFSETQ. V shed 1 base and J 8 bases; nucleotides not matched to a gene: 9. CDR3 DNA: TGCGCCAGCAGCTTGCCGGGACAGGGTACAGGTGGGGAGCTGTTTTTT. This translates into CASSLPGQGTGGELFF.

The sample holds a few counts of this clone. The rearrangement joins TRBV9 to TRBJ1-2; 10 bases align to TRBD1. Germline V lookup: CDR1 SGDLS, CDR2 YYNGEE. The junction had 6 bases not matched to a gene; V was cut back by 7 bases and J by 3 bases. CDR3 length: 14 residues. The CDR3 here is CASAVGTGDYGYTF. As DNA, the CDR3 is TGTGCCAGCGCGGTCGGGACAGGGGACTATGGCTACACCTTC.

The chain joins TRBV6-1 to TRBJ1-1, with D possibly TRBD1 on 6 matching bases. V was clipped by 3 bases and J by 4 bases, with 12 bases between them. Germline lookup yields CDR1 MNHNS and CDR2 SASEGT. The CDR3 length is 14 residues. CDR3 region: CASSDLRGATEAFF. CDR3 nucleotide sequence: TGTGCCAGCAGTGATCTTCGGGGGGCCACTGAAGCTTTCTTT.

This chain connects TRBV4-1 to TRBJ2-7, with TRBD2 matching 9 bases. V dropped 3 bases and J dropped 5; count of bases not matched to a gene: 5. CDR3 length: 14 amino acids. Per the germline V gene, CDR1 is MGHRA and CDR2 is YSYEKL. For the CDR3, the DNA is TGCGCCAGCAGCCAGAAGCGGGGGGATGACGAGCAGTACTTC. Translation gives CASSQKRGDDEQYF.

The J gene is TRBJ2-7, the V gene TRBV5-1, with 7 bases identical to TRBD1. The CDR3 runs to 14 residues. CDR1 is SGHRS and CDR2 is YFSETQ in the germline V gene. The J segment lost 2 bases and the V segment lost 4 bases, leaving 6 bases of the junction unmatched. In DNA, the CDR3 is TGCGCCAGCAGCATGGACAGGCGAACCTACGAGCAGTACTTC. Translated, it gives CASSMDRRTYEQYF.

This chain's CDR3 is CATSRDRGYPFF. The CDR3 DNA sequence: TGTGCCACCAGCAGAGATAGAGGGTATCCCTTCTTC. V is TRBV15 and J is TRBJ2-1, with D tentatively TRBD2 (5 bases). CDR1 is LNHNV, CDR2 YYDKDF, per germline (reference sequence). V was pared by 0 bases and J by 16 bases, with 13 bases between. CDR3 length: 12 residues.

The J gene is TRBJ1-5, the V gene TRBV5-4, with D perhaps TRBD1 (5 bases). CDR1 is SGHNT and CDR2 is YYREEE in the germline V gene (reference sequence). V was pared by 4 bases and J by 3 bases, with 14 bases between. CDR3 length: 15 amino acids. The CDR3 DNA sequence: TGTGCCAGCAGCCCTGGCGCAGGGTTCAATCAGCCCCAGCATTTT. Its translation: CASSPGAGFNQPQHF.

This rearrangement joins TRBV5-4 to TRBJ1-1, with a tentative D call TRBD1 (5 bases). The CDR3 extends over 14 amino acids. Germline V gene lookup returns CDR1 SGHNT and CDR2 YYREEE (reference sequence). With 1 base removed from V and 7 bases from J, the gap between germline ends came to 14 bases. This CDR3 is CASSLSFGTGEAFF. The CDR3 DNA reads TGTGCCAGCAGCTTGTCTTTCGGAACAGGTGAAGCTTTCTTT.

The chain recombines TRBV7-9 with TRBJ2-1; 8 bases map to TRBD1. Germline V lookup: CDR1 SEHNR, CDR2 FQNEAQ (reference sequence). The CDR3 totals 15 residues. V lost 3 bases, J lost 7 bases, and 8 bases stayed unmatched. The CDR3 spells CASSLGDRSENEQFF. CDR3 nucleotide sequence: TGTGCCAGCAGCTTGGGGGACAGGTCGGAAAATGAGCAGTTCTTC. Full variable domain (outside the CDR3, taken from reference TRBV7-9 and TRBJ2-1): DTGVSQNPRHKITKRGQNVTFRCDPISEHNRLYWYRQTLGQGPEFLTYFQNEAQLEKSRLLSDRFSAERPKGSFSTLEIQRTEQGDSAMYLCASSLGDRSENEQFFGPGTRLTVL.

The genes are TRBV5-1 and TRBJ2-1; 16 bases match TRBD2. V gave up 2 bases and J gave up 7 bases; unmatched junction bases: 21. The germline CDR1 and CDR2 sequences are SGHRS and YFSETQ. CDR3 length: 22 amino acids. The CDR3 protein is CASSFLAQPGLAGGSHGNEQFF. The CDR3 DNA sequence: TGCGCCAGCAGCTTTCTAGCCCAACCGGGACTAGCGGGAGGGTCACATGGGAATGAGCAGTTCTTC.

This chain connects TRBV5-1 to TRBJ2-1, with 10 bases matching TRBD2. CDR1 and CDR2 (germline): SGHRS, YFSETQ. J lost 7 bases, V lost 1 base, and 8 bases had no gene match. This CDR3 has 16 amino acids. CDR3 sequence (DNA): TGCGCCAGCAGCTTGCGGCCTAGCGGGGGTGGTAATGAGCAGTTCTTC. This encodes CASSLRPSGGGNEQFF. Filled out from reference TRBV5-1 and TRBJ2-1, the complete variable domain reads KAGVTQTPRYLIKTRGQQVTLSCSPISGHRSVSWYQQTPGQGLQFLFEYFSETQRNKGNFPGRFSGRQFSNSRSEMNVSTLELGDSALYLCASSLRPSGGGNEQFFGPGTRLTVL.

The CDR3 DNA is TGTGCCAGGAGAATGGGGAGAGACATTCAGTACTTC. The encoded protein is CARRMGRDIQYF. V usage is TRBV19 and J usage is TRBJ2-4; the D gene is possibly TRBD2 (5 bases). V was trimmed by 9 bases and J by 8 bases, leaving 14 bases between them. The V gene's germline CDR1 is LNHDA and CDR2 SQIVND (reference sequence). The CDR3 consists of 12 residues.

V and J are TRBV7-9 and TRBJ1-2; possibly TRBD1 for D (6 bases). The CDR3 totals 14 residues. Germline V CDR1 and CDR2: SEHNR, FQNEAQ (reference sequence). The V end lost 4 bases, the J end lost 4 bases, and 13 bases lay between the germline ends. In nucleotides, the CDR3 is TGTGCCAGCAGCTCGACGACAGGACCCTATGGCTACACCTTC. It encodes CASSSTTGPYGYTF.

In this sample, this clone turned up a few times. This CDR3 reads CASSLGPSPYEQYF. The CDR3 nucleotides read TGTGCCAGCAGCTTAGGGCCGTCCCCCTACGAGCAGTACTTC. The rearrangement uses TRBV7-2 and TRBJ2-7, with unresolved D. CDR1 is SGHTA and CDR2 is FQGNSA in the germline V gene. The V and J ends lost 1 base and 2 bases respectively, with 9 bases between them. The CDR3 length is 14 residues.

The gene calls are TRBV7-2 and TRBJ1-1; D remains unclear. With 5 bases removed from V and 0 bases from J, the gap between germline ends came to 10 bases. The CDR3 covers 14 residues. From germline, CDR1 is SGHTA and CDR2 FQGNSA. In nucleotides, the CDR3 is TGTGCCAGCAGCCCGCCCCAGATGAACACTGAAGCTTTCTTT. Its protein is CASSPPQMNTEAFF.

The sample holds one count of this clone. This chain links TRBV28 with TRBJ1-1, with D unresolved. Germline V gives CDR1 MDHEN, CDR2 SYDVKM. The CDR3 has 13 residues. CDR3 nucleotides: TGTGGGCATGGGAGACCAATTAACACTGAAGCTTTCTTT. Its protein is CGHGRPINTEAFF. The complete variable domain, with remaining parts taken from reference TRBV28 and TRBJ1-1, reads DVKVTQSSRYLVKRTGEKVFLECVQDMDHENMFWYRQDPGLGLRLIYFSYDVKMKEKGDIPEGYSVSREKKERFSLILESASTNQTSMYLCGHGRPINTEAFFGQGTRLTVV.

V gene TRBV19 combines with J gene TRBJ1-1, with a weak D call TRBD1 (6 bases). V was trimmed by 5 bases and J by 0 bases, leaving 7 bases between them. This CDR3 has 13 amino acids. From germline, CDR1 is LNHDA and CDR2 SQIVND (reference sequence). The CDR3 coding sequence is TGTGCCAGTAGTCAGGGGATGAACACTGAAGCTTTCTTT. Translated: CASSQGMNTEAFF. Supplemented by reference TRBV19 and TRBJ1-1, the full variable domain reads DGGITQSPKYLFRKEGQNVTLSCEQNLNHDAMYWYRQDPGQGLRLIYYSQIVNDFQKGDIAEGYSVSREKKESFPLTVTSAQKNPTAFYLCASSQGMNTEAFFGQGTRLTVV.

This chain connects TRBV7-2 to TRBJ1-5, with D hard to call. V was cut by 5 bases and J by 11 bases, with 13 bases left in between. Germline assignment: CDR1 SGHTA and CDR2 FQGNSA. This CDR3 comprises 12 residues. This CDR3 is CASSTTGYAQHF. The DNA for the CDR3 is TGTGCCAGCAGCACGACGGGGTATGCCCAGCATTTT.

V gene TRBV19 combines with J gene TRBJ2-5; 7 positions match TRBD2. The CDR3 is 13 amino acids. Losses at the gene ends were 3 bases for V and 5 bases for J; bases not matched to a gene: 3. Germline-derived CDR1 and CDR2 are LNHDA and SQIVND (reference sequence). Here the CDR3 reads CASSIMRGETQYF. Here the CDR3 DNA reads TGTGCCAGTAGTATCATGCGGGGGGAGACCCAGTACTTC. Using reference TRBV19 and TRBJ2-5 for the parts outside the CDR3, the full variable domain is DGGITQSPKYLFRKEGQNVTLSCEQNLNHDAMYWYRQDPGQGLRLIYYSQIVNDFQKGDIAEGYSVSREKKESFPLTVTSAQKNPTAFYLCASSIMRGETQYFGPGTRLLVL.

The DNA of the CDR3 is TGTGCCAGCAGCTTGGATCCGGGGCTCGGACAGGGGGCCATCGAGCAGTACTTC. This codes for CASSLDPGLGQGAIEQYF. The chain is built from TRBV5-4 and TRBJ2-7; 11 nucleotides match TRBD1. Per the germline V gene, CDR1 is SGHNT and CDR2 is YYREEE (reference sequence). CDR3 length equals 18 residues. V lost 0 bases to trimming and J lost 6 bases; unmatched junction nucleotides: 14.

The rearrangement joins TRBV5-4 to TRBJ2-3; TRBD2 matches at 15 bases. Germline assignment: CDR1 SGHNT and CDR2 YYREEE (reference sequence). The CDR3 is 17 amino acids. The trim removed 4 bases at V and 1 base at J, leaving 4 bases unmatched. The CDR3 loop is CASSKGLAGGGTDTQYF. The CDR3 DNA reads as TGTGCCAGCAGCAAGGGACTAGCGGGAGGTGGCACAGATACGCAGTATTTT.

The chain employs TRBV4-3 and TRBJ2-4, with 7 positions matching TRBD2. The germline gives CDR1 LGHNA, CDR2 YSLEER. V shed 2 bases, J shed 1 base, and the junction held 8 bases outside the gene matches. The CDR3 length is 17 residues. The CDR3 sequence is CASSQRLTSWAKNIQYF. The CDR3 DNA reads as TGCGCCAGCAGCCAAAGACTGACTAGCTGGGCCAAAAACATTCAGTACTTC.

The table lists this clone with a few counts. The V and J genes are TRBV11-2 and TRBJ1-2; 7 bases align to TRBD1. With V trimmed by 5 bases and J by 7 bases, 10 bases remained unmatched. Germline-derived CDR1 and CDR2 are SGHAT and FQNNGV. The CDR3 consists of 14 residues. The CDR3 DNA reads as TGTGCCAGCAGCCCCGGGACAGCTACCACTGGCTACACCTTC. This codes for CASSPGTATTGYTF.

The V and J genes are TRBV19 and TRBJ1-6; TRBD1 agrees at 9 bases. V shed 5 bases, J shed 6 bases, and the junction held 2 bases outside the gene matches. The CDR3 loop spans 14 amino acids. Looked up from germline, CDR1 is LNHDA and CDR2 is SQIVND (reference sequence). CDR3 DNA sequence: TGTGCCAGTAGTGCGGACAGGGGTAATTCACCCCTCCACTTT. It codes for CASSADRGNSPLHF.

The chain couples TRBV6-5 to TRBJ1-2; D unclear. This CDR3 is 13 amino acids long. The V end was cut by 6 bases, the J end by 1 base, with 9 bases between. Germline V CDR1 and CDR2: MNHEY, SVGAGI. The CDR3 sequence is CASSPIINYGYTF. CDR3 bases: TGTGCCAGCAGCCCCATCATTAACTATGGCTACACCTTC.

The chain carries TRBV5-4 and TRBJ2-3; maybe TRBD2 (5 bases). The V end was cut by 0 bases, the J end by 1 base, with 9 bases between. Germline values: CDR1 SGHNT, CDR2 YYREEE (reference sequence). The CDR3 runs to 15 residues. The CDR3 DNA follows: TGTGCCAGCAGCTTGGACAGCGGAGGCACAGATACGCAGTATTTT. This gives the protein CASSLDSGGTDTQYF.

The chain links TRBV4-2 to TRBJ2-7; 10 bases line up with TRBD1. V shed 0 bases and J 3 bases; nucleotides not matched to a gene: 5. The CDR3 consists of 16 residues. Germline CDR1 is LGHNA and CDR2 is YNFKEQ. The CDR3 DNA sequence: TGTGCCAGCAGCCAAGATTGGGGGACAGGGGACTACGAGCAGTACTTC. Protein: CASSQDWGTGDYEQYF.

This clone was detected only once. V usage is TRBV5-1 and J usage is TRBJ2-3, with a possible D match to TRBD2 (6 bases). The V gene's germline CDR1 is SGHRS and CDR2 YFSETQ. Trimming removed 4 bases at V and 6 bases at J, with 21 bases between. This CDR3 spans 16 amino acids. The CDR3, as DNA: TGCGCCAGCAGCATCGAGGGAGGAGAGGTAGGCGATACGCAGTATTTT. Amino acids: CASSIEGGEVGDTQYF.